The 5 T cell receptor delta chains below all came from one sample that was sequenced in a study of gamma-delta T cells after stem cell transplantation. TCRdb reanalysed the RT-PCR reads via CATT. Here the sample spans about 500 delta-chain clones, over 30% being singletons. The material sequenced was gamma-delta T cells. The receptors here all came from a human donor. It is not recorded whose cells these are; they may come from a transplant donor.

By frequency in the sample, this clone is large (0.1 to 1%). The genes are TRDV1 and TRDJ1; perhaps TRDD3 as D (5 bases). CDR1 and CDR2 from the germline V gene are TSWWSYY and QGS. The CDR3 totals 24 residues. V gave up 0 bases and J gave up 4 bases, with 39 bases separating them. DNA of the CDR3: TGTGCTCTTGGGGAACTTACTCCCTTGAGGAGGGCCCGGGGTGGGGACAACATGAGCGATAAACTCATCTTT. Protein sequence: CALGELTPLRRARGGDNMSDKLIF.

Within the sample, this clone is large (0.1 to 1%). The rearrangement links TRDV2 to TRDJ1; tentatively, D is TRDD3 (6 bases). In germline, CDR1 is GEAIGNYY, CDR2 EKD. The CDR3 is made up of 21 amino acids. The V gene lost 5 bases and the J gene lost 0 bases, with 33 bases spanning the gap. CDR3 coding DNA: TGTGCCTGTGTCTCTCTACTCGTTGGGGGGCCTTTGCCGAACTACACCGATAAACTCATCTTT. This encodes CACVSLLVGGPLPNYTDKLIF.

This clone is labeled as medium-sized. The V call is TRDV1, the J call TRDJ1; 8 nucleotides align to TRDD3. The CDR3 covers 24 residues. The germline CDR1 and CDR2 sequences are TSWWSYY and QGS. Trimming removed 0 bases from V and 0 bases from J; junction bases left unmatched: 27. Here the CDR3 DNA reads TGTGCTCTTGGGGAACTAGAAGACCTCCCTCCTGGGGGACTACTGGACTTATACACCGATAAACTCATCTTT. This sequence encodes CALGELEDLPPGGLLDLYTDKLIF.

A few counts support this clone. TCRdb records a much larger clone's protein for this DNA, with a difference at residue 4 that likely arises from a read error; the protein given is the translation of the DNA. The rearrangement uses TRDV2 and TRDJ2, with D tentatively TRDD3 (9 bases). The CDR3 totals 22 residues. Trimming shortened V by 5 bases and J by 0 bases, and 33 bases separated the two germline ends. Germline V gene sequence: CDR1 GEAIGNYY, CDR2 EKD. This CDR3 reads CACGPYFLRSWGIPALTAQLFF. The CDR3 DNA is TGTGCCTGTGGCCCTTACTTCCTACGCAGCTGGGGGATCCCAGCTTTGACAGCACAACTCTTCTTT.

In its sample, this clone was seen once. CDR3: CACDLHVGRLIF. The CDR3 DNA is TGTGCCTGTGACCTTCATGTTGGGAGGCTCATCTTT. The chain combines TRDV2 with TRDJ1, with unresolved D. The CDR3 is made up of 12 amino acids. Germline assignment: CDR1 GEAIGNYY and CDR2 EKD. The V gene lost 3 bases and the J gene lost 11 bases, with 15 bases spanning the gap.